The rows below give T cell receptor beta chains drawn from one sample of a study of T cell responses to AZD1222 COVID-19 vaccine. TCRdb keeps only in-frame clones here, not all; method: immunoSEQ multiplex PCR. The sample comprises about 76,000 clones, around 80% of which are singletons, and 27% rests with the top ten. Here the sequenced sample was peripheral blood, taken 28 days after the second dose of the MenACWY control vaccine. The receptors shown here come from an adult who received the MenACWY meningococcal vaccine as a control. The CDR3 runs from the conserved cysteine through the conserved F or W. The D gene is left open where the match is weak. Clone size is shown for a subset of rows, as once, few, many or a class of expanded clone.

J gene: TRBJ2-2
V gene: TRBV9
clone size: .
D gene: TRBD1
CDR3 DNA: TGTGCCAGCAGCGTCCGGGACAGGGGATCCGGGGAGCTGTTTTTT
CDR3 protein: CASSVRDRGSGELFF

J gene: TRBJ1-1
V gene: TRBV18
clone size: .
D gene: .
CDR3 DNA: TGTGCCAGCTCACCACCGGGGACGGACACTGAAGCTTTCTTT
CDR3 protein: CASSPPGTDTEAFF

J gene: TRBJ2-7
V gene: TRBV10-3
clone size: .
D gene: .
CDR3 DNA: TGTGCCATCAGCCTTGGACACAACGAGCAGTACTTC
CDR3 protein: CAISLGHNEQYF

J gene: TRBJ1-6
V gene: TRBV28
clone size: .
D gene: .
CDR3 DNA: TGTGCCAGCAGTTATAATTCACCCCTCCACTTT
CDR3 protein: CASSYNSPLHF

J gene: TRBJ2-3
V gene: TRBV25-1
clone size: once
D gene: .
CDR3 DNA: TGTGCCAGCAGTGAATATGAGGGAGGCTGGGCAGATACGCAGTATTTT
CDR3 protein: CASSEYEGGWADTQYF

J gene: TRBJ2-1
V gene: TRBV5-8
clone size: .
D gene: .
CDR3 DNA: TGTGCCAGCAGCCGTGGACTAGCAGGACAGGTGGAGTTCTTC
CDR3 protein: CASSRGLAGQVEFF

J gene: TRBJ1-2
V gene: TRBV5-4
clone size: .
D gene: .
CDR3 DNA: TGTGCCAGCAGCACCGCCGGGGGCTATGGCTACACCTTC
CDR3 protein: CASSTAGGYGYTF

J gene: TRBJ1-1
V gene: TRBV5-1
clone size: .
D gene: .
CDR3 DNA: TGCGCCAGCAGCCGGACGGGGACGGCGAACACTGAAGCTTTCTTT
CDR3 protein: CASSRTGTANTEAFF

J gene: TRBJ1-5
V gene: TRBV11-1
clone size: .
D gene: .
CDR3 DNA: TGTGCCAGCAGCTTAGCGACACAGGGAACATATAGCAATCAGCCCCAGCATTTT
CDR3 protein: CASSLATQGTYSNQPQHF

J gene: TRBJ1-2
V gene: TRBV5-4
clone size: once
D gene: .
CDR3 DNA: TGTGCCAGCAGCTCCGGCCGGGTGAAGAACTATGGCTACACCTTC
CDR3 protein: CASSSGRVKNYGYTF

J gene: TRBJ2-7
V gene: TRBV5-1
clone size: .
D gene: TRBD1
CDR3 DNA: TGCGCCAGCAGCGTAGACAGGGGGATTGGTGAGCAGTACTTC
CDR3 protein: CASSVDRGIGEQYF

J gene: TRBJ1-1
V gene: TRBV6-5
clone size: .
D gene: .
CDR3 DNA: TGTGCCAGCAGTTACACATTGGCTACGGAAGCTTTCTTT
CDR3 protein: CASSYTLATEAFF

J gene: TRBJ2-7
V gene: TRBV29-1
clone size: .
D gene: .
CDR3 DNA: TGCAGCGTTGCAGGCTCGGTTAACGGAGAGCAGTACTTC
CDR3 protein: CSVAGSVNGEQYF

J gene: TRBJ2-2
V gene: TRBV5-1
clone size: .
D gene: TRBD2
CDR3 DNA: TGCGCCAGCGGCCATTCGGGACTAGCGGGAGATCACACCGGGGAGCTGTTTTTT
CDR3 protein: CASGHSGLAGDHTGELFF

J gene: TRBJ2-1
V gene: TRBV3-1/TRBV3-2
clone size: .
D gene: TRBD2
CDR3 DNA: TGTGCCAGCAGCCAGTTCGCCCCGACTAGCGGGAGTTCCTACAATGAGCAGTTCTTC
CDR3 protein: CASSQFAPTSGSSYNEQFF

J gene: TRBJ1-4
V gene: TRBV4-1
clone size: few
D gene: .
CDR3 DNA: TGCGCCAGCAGCCTAGACCTCAGAAGGGACGAAAAACTGTTTTTT
CDR3 protein: CASSLDLRRDEKLFF

J gene: TRBJ1-1
V gene: TRBV7-2
clone size: .
D gene: .
CDR3 DNA: TGTGCCAGCAGCCAGTCGACAGGTCGGGCTTTCTTT
CDR3 protein: CASSQSTGRAFF

J gene: TRBJ1-2
V gene: TRBV7-2
clone size: .
D gene: .
CDR3 DNA: TGTGCCAGCAACAAACTGACGGCTAACTATGGCTACACCTTC
CDR3 protein: CASNKLTANYGYTF

J gene: TRBJ2-7
V gene: TRBV4-1
clone size: .
D gene: TRBD1
CDR3 DNA: TGCGCCAGCAGCCAAGATCAAGGGACAGTCTCCTACGAGCAGTACTTC
CDR3 protein: CASSQDQGTVSYEQYF

J gene: TRBJ1-2
V gene: TRBV30
clone size: .
D gene: TRBD1
CDR3 DNA: TGTGCCTGGAGTGTGATTCGGGACAGGGGGGGCCTTTATGGCTACACCTTC
CDR3 protein: CAWSVIRDRGGLYGYTF

J gene: TRBJ2-5
V gene: TRBV11-2
clone size: .
D gene: TRBD2
CDR3 DNA: TGTGCCAGCAGCCAGACCCGCGGGAGGGAAGAGACCCAGTACTTC
CDR3 protein: CASSQTRGREETQYF

J gene: TRBJ1-5
V gene: TRBV12-3/TRBV12-4
clone size: .
D gene: .
CDR3 DNA: TGTGCCAGCAGTTCCGGGGGTCAGCCCCAGCATTTT
CDR3 protein: CASSSGGQPQHF

J gene: TRBJ2-2
V gene: TRBV30
clone size: .
D gene: TRBD2
CDR3 DNA: TGTGCCTGGAGTGGGCTAGCGGGAGTCACCGGGGAGCTGTTTTTT
CDR3 protein: CAWSGLAGVTGELFF

J gene: TRBJ2-3
V gene: TRBV6-5
clone size: .
D gene: TRBD1
CDR3 DNA: TGTGCCAGCAGTCCACAGGGGGCGGGCACAGATACGCAGTATTTT
CDR3 protein: CASSPQGAGTDTQYF

J gene: TRBJ2-1
V gene: TRBV30
clone size: once
D gene: TRBD2
CDR3 DNA: TGTGCCTGGAGTCTCGGACTAGCGGGCAATGAGCAGTTCTTC
CDR3 protein: CAWSLGLAGNEQFF

J gene: TRBJ1-1
V gene: TRBV11-2
clone size: .
D gene: .
CDR3 DNA: TGTGCCAGCAGCCTCCGGGGGGGAGCGAACACTGAAGCTTTCTTT
CDR3 protein: CASSLRGGANTEAFF

J gene: TRBJ1-2
V gene: TRBV5-4
clone size: .
D gene: TRBD1
CDR3 DNA: TGTGCCAGCAGCCCTCAGACAGGGAATGGCTACACCTTC
CDR3 protein: CASSPQTGNGYTF

J gene: TRBJ1-1
V gene: TRBV4-1
clone size: .
D gene: .
CDR3 DNA: TGCGCCAGCAGCCACGGAGGGTACGGCCAGGGTACTGAAGCTTTCTTT
CDR3 protein: CASSHGGYGQGTEAFF

J gene: TRBJ2-1
V gene: TRBV11-2
clone size: few
D gene: .
CDR3 DNA: TGTGCCAGCAGCTTTGTTCAGGGACGGGGCAGGAATGAGCAGTTCTTC
CDR3 protein: CASSFVQGRGRNEQFF

J gene: TRBJ2-5
V gene: TRBV29-1
clone size: once
D gene: .
CDR3 DNA: TGCAGCGCAGGACAACAAGAGACCCAGTACTTC
CDR3 protein: CSAGQQETQYF

J gene: TRBJ2-7
V gene: TRBV5-6
clone size: .
D gene: TRBD1
CDR3 DNA: TGTGCCAGCACCCGGGACAGGGTATCCTACGAGCAGTACTTC
CDR3 protein: CASTRDRVSYEQYF

J gene: TRBJ2-2
V gene: TRBV6-5
clone size: .
D gene: .
CDR3 DNA: TGTGCCAGCAGTTACGACGTCACCGGGGAGCTGTTTTTT
CDR3 protein: CASSYDVTGELFF

J gene: TRBJ2-3
V gene: TRBV3-1/TRBV3-2
clone size: .
D gene: .
CDR3 DNA: TGTGCCAGCAGCCCCAACGGCTATACGCAGTATTTT
CDR3 protein: CASSPNGYTQYF

J gene: TRBJ2-3
V gene: TRBV19
clone size: .
D gene: .
CDR3 DNA: TGTGCCAGTAGTATAATAACACCCCCAGATACGCAGTATTTT
CDR3 protein: CASSIITPPDTQYF

J gene: TRBJ1-1
V gene: TRBV5-1
clone size: .
D gene: TRBD1
CDR3 DNA: TGCGCCAGCAGCCTGTGGGACAGGGGGCAATCGGAAGCTTTCTTT
CDR3 protein: CASSLWDRGQSEAFF

J gene: TRBJ2-2
V gene: TRBV10-2
clone size: .
D gene: .
CDR3 DNA: TGCGCCAGTCGGGAACGGAACACCGGGGAGCTGTTTTTT
CDR3 protein: CASRERNTGELFF

J gene: TRBJ2-5
V gene: TRBV6-4
clone size: .
D gene: TRBD1
CDR3 DNA: TGTGCCAGCCCTCGGGGGCCACTATACAGGGGGCGGGGAGAGACCCAGTACTTC
CDR3 protein: CASPRGPLYRGRGETQYF

J gene: TRBJ1-6
V gene: TRBV3-1/TRBV3-2
clone size: .
D gene: .
CDR3 DNA: TGTGCCAGCTCAGGGACCTATAATTCACCCCTCCACTTT
CDR3 protein: CASSGTYNSPLHF

J gene: TRBJ2-1
V gene: TRBV28
clone size: .
D gene: TRBD2
CDR3 DNA: TGTGCCAGCAGTTGGACTAGCGGGATGGGCGTTGGAGAGTTCTTC
CDR3 protein: CASSWTSGMGVGEFF

J gene: TRBJ1-6
V gene: TRBV3-1/TRBV3-2
clone size: .
D gene: .
CDR3 DNA: TGTGCCAGCAGCCCGGACGGATTTAATTCACCCCTCCACTTT
CDR3 protein: CASSPDGFNSPLHF

J gene: TRBJ1-1
V gene: TRBV6-5
clone size: .
D gene: .
CDR3 DNA: TGTGCCAGCAGTTACTCAAAGGGAAATACTGAAGCTTTCTTT
CDR3 protein: CASSYSKGNTEAFF

J gene: TRBJ2-2
V gene: TRBV30
clone size: .
D gene: .
CDR3 DNA: TGTGCCTGGAGTGCCTTACGGGGGGGGGAGCTGTTTTTT
CDR3 protein: CAWSALRGGELFF

J gene: TRBJ1-1
V gene: TRBV12-3/TRBV12-4
clone size: .
D gene: .
CDR3 DNA: TGTGCCAGCAGTTTAGCGACGGTTGTAGAAACTTTCTTT
CDR3 protein: CASSLATVVETFF

J gene: TRBJ1-6
V gene: TRBV2
clone size: .
D gene: .
CDR3 DNA: TGTGCCAGCAGGGGCGACAGTTATGATTCACCCCTCCACTTT
CDR3 protein: CASRGDSYDSPLHF

J gene: TRBJ1-2
V gene: TRBV7-9
clone size: .
D gene: .
CDR3 DNA: TGTGCCAGCAGCTTACTTGGGACCGAAGTTAATGGCTACACCTTC
CDR3 protein: CASSLLGTEVNGYTF

J gene: TRBJ2-1
V gene: TRBV27
clone size: .
D gene: .
CDR3 DNA: TGTGCCAGCAGGAGAAGATCAAGCTCCTACAATGAGCAGTTCTTC
CDR3 protein: CASRRRSSSYNEQFF

J gene: TRBJ2-1
V gene: TRBV19
clone size: few
D gene: .
CDR3 DNA: TGTGCCAGTAGTGCAGATAGGGGCTCCTACAATGAGCAGTTCTTC
CDR3 protein: CASSADRGSYNEQFF

J gene: TRBJ1-4
V gene: TRBV6-5
clone size: .
D gene: TRBD1
CDR3 DNA: TGTGCCAGCAGAGAGGGGACAGGGAGAGGAAAACTGTTTTTT
CDR3 protein: CASREGTGRGKLFF